Sequencing of this T cell receptor (beta chain) was carried out in a study of PD-1 blockade in classical Hodgkin lymphoma. Germline V gives CDR1 MGHRA, CDR2 YSYEKL. This CDR3 comprises 13 residues. Trimming pared 4 bases from V and 1 base from J, leaving 7 bases between. Assay: immunoSEQ multiplex PCR; the TCRdb copy retains only in-frame clones and omits some. The sample carries 13,000 or so clones, about 90% recorded once. Every patient experienced relapse after autologous stem cell transplantation, and brentuximab vedotin exposure varied. The material sequenced was peripheral blood mononuclear cells (PBMCs), taken at baseline. V and J are TRBV4-1 and TRBJ1-1, with D perhaps matching TRBD1 (5 bases). The source of this sequence is a human donor with classical Hodgkin lymphoma. CDR3 in amino acids: CASSPQGNTEAFF. The CDR3, as DNA: TGCGCCAGCAGCCCTCAGGGGAACACTGAAGCTTTCTTT.